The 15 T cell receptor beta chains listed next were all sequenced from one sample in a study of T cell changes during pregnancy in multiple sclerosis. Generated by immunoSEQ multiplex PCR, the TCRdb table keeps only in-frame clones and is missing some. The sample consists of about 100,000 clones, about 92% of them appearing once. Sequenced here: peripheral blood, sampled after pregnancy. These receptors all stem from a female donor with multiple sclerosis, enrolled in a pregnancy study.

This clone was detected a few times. The CDR3 region is CASSLGTGGGGEAFF. CDR3 coding DNA: TGTGCCAGCAGCTTAGGGACAGGGGGCGGAGGTGAAGCTTTCTTT. The rearrangement joins TRBV7-9 to TRBJ1-1, with 11 bases identical to TRBD1. Looked up from germline, CDR1 is SEHNR and CDR2 is FQNEAQ (reference sequence). The CDR3 runs to 15 residues. The V and J ends lost 1 base and 7 bases, in that order; junction bases with no gene match: 5.

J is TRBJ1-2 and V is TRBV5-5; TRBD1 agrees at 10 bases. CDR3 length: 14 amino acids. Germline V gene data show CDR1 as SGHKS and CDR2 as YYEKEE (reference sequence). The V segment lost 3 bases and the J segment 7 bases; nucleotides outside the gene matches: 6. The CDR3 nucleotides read TGTGCCAGCAGCTACGGACAGGGGGTAGGTGGCTACACCTTC. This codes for CASSYGQGVGGYTF.

The CDR3 region has the DNA TGTGCCAGCAGCTATACCCCCGGAGCCACGGGGGAGCAGTACTTC. This codes for CASSYTPGATGEQYF. The J gene is TRBJ2-7, the V gene TRBV5-6, with D tentatively TRBD2 (5 bases). CDR1 is SGHDT and CDR2 is YYEEEE in the germline V gene. The ends were cut back, 3 bases at V and 7 bases at J, with 20 bases in the middle. The CDR3 extends over 15 amino acids.

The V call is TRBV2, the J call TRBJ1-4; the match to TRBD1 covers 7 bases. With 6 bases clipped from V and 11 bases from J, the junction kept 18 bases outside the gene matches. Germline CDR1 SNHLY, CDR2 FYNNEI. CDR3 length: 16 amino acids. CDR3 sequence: CASRGVPNTGAAKLFF. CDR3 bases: TGTGCCAGCAGGGGGGTCCCGAACACAGGGGCGGCTAAACTGTTTTTT.

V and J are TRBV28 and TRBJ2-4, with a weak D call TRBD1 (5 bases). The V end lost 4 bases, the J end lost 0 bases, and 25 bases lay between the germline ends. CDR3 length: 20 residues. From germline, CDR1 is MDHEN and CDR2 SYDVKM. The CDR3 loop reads CASSSRVLGNYPSAKNIQYF. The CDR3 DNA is TGTGCCAGCAGTTCCAGGGTACTTGGGAATTATCCTTCAGCCAAAAACATTCAGTACTTC.

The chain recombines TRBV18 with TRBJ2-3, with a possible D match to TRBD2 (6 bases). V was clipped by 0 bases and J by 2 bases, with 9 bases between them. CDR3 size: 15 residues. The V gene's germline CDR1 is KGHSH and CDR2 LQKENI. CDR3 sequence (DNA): TGTGCCAGCTCACCACCGGGGGGATTCACAGATACGCAGTATTTT. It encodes CASSPPGGFTDTQYF.

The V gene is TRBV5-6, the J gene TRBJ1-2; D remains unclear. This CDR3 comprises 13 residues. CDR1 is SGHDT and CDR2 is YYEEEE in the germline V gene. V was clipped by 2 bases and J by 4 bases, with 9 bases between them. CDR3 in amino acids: CASSFPKSYGYTF. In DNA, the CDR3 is TGTGCCAGCAGCTTTCCCAAGAGCTATGGCTACACCTTC.

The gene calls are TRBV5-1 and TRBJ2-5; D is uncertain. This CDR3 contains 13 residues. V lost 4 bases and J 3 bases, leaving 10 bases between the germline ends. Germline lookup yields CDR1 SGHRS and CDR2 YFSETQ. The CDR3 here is CASSLAPEETQYF. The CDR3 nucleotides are TGCGCCAGCAGCCTCGCGCCCGAAGAGACCCAGTACTTC.

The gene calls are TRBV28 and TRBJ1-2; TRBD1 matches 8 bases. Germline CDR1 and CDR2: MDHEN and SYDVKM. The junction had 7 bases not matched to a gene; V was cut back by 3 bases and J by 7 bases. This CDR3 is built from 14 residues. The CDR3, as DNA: TGTGCCAGCAGTTTGGTCAGGGGGCCTTCTGGCTACACCTTC. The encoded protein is CASSLVRGPSGYTF.

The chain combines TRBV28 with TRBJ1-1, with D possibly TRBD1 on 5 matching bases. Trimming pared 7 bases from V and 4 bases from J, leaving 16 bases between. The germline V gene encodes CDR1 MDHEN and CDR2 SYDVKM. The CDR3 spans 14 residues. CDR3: CASTTAGRGTEAFF. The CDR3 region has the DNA TGTGCCAGCACCACGGCGGGAAGGGGCACTGAAGCTTTCTTT.

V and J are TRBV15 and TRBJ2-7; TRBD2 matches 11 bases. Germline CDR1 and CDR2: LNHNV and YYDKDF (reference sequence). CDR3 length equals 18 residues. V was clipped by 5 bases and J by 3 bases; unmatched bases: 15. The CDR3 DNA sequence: TGTGCCACCAGCGGACCCGGGACTAGCGGCAATAAAATCTACGAGCAGTACTTC. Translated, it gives CATSGPGTSGNKIYEQYF.

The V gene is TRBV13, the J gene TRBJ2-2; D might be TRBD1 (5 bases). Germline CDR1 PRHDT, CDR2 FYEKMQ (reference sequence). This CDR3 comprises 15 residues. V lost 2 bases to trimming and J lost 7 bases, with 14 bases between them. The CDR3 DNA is TGTGCCAGCAGCTTAAGGGGCAGCGAGGACGGGGAGCTGTTTTTT. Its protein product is CASSLRGSEDGELFF.

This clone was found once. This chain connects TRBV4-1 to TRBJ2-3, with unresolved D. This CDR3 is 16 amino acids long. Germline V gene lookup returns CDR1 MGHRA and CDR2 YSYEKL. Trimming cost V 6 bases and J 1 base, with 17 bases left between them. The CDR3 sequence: CASRKENAFRTDTQYF. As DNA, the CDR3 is TGCGCCAGCAGAAAGGAGAATGCTTTCCGCACAGATACGCAGTATTTT.

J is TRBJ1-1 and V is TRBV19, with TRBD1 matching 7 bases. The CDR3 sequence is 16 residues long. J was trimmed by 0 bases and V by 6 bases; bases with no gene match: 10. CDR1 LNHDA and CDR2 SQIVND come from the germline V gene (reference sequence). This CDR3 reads CASRPDRANMNTEAFF. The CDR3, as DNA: TGTGCCAGTAGACCTGACAGGGCCAACATGAACACTGAAGCTTTCTTT.

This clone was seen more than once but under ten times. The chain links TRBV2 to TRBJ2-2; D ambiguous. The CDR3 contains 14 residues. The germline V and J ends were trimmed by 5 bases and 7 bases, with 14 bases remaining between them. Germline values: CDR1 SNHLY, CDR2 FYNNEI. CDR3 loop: CASSFGLGYGELFF. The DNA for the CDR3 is TGTGCCAGCAGTTTTGGTCTCGGGTACGGGGAGCTGTTTTTT.